These 19 T cell receptor beta chains were sequenced from one sample in a study of T-cell reconstitution after alpha-beta-depleted transplantation in children. Unique molecular identifiers were built into the TCRbeta library. A single record per CDR3 protein comes from TCRdb applying MiXCR to the PCR reads. The sample holds hundreds of thousands of distinct CDR3 sequences; 10% to 15% are singletons and the top ten take over 2%. The input for sequencing was PBMCs, mostly from graft donor cells, taken 360 days after TCRalphabeta/CD19-depleted stem cell transplant. The source of these receptors is a male patient younger than 18 who had a stem cell transplant for acute myeloid leukemia, so the T cells may come from the graft donor.

This clonotype was recorded many times. The rearrangement joins TRBV5-1 to TRBJ2-7; D gene ambiguous. CDR3 length: 11 amino acids. CDR1 and CDR2 from the germline V gene are SGHRS and YFSETQ. Deletions cut 0 bases from V and 6 bases from J, with 4 bases between. CDR3: CASSLGPEQYF. The CDR3 DNA sequence: TGCGCCAGCAGCTTGGGTCCCGAGCAGTACTTC.

The chain couples TRBV7-2 to TRBJ2-7; 9 positions match TRBD2. CDR1 and CDR2 (germline): SGHTA, FQGNSA. Losses at the gene ends were 5 bases for V and 7 bases for J; bases not matched to a gene: 12. This CDR3 region has 15 residues. The CDR3 region has the DNA TGTGCCAGCAGCCACCGGCGGGGGGGCGGAGGGGAGCAGTACTTC. Amino acid sequence: CASSHRRGGGGEQYF.

CDR3 DNA: TGCGCCAGCAGCCAGTCAGAGTGGTTCTCAAATGAGCAGTTCTTC. As protein: CASSQSEWFSNEQFF. The chain links TRBV4-3 to TRBJ2-1; D not resolved. CDR1 and CDR2 from the germline V gene are LGHNA and YSLEER. CDR3 length: 15 residues. V lost 3 bases, J lost 7 bases, and 16 bases lay in between.

The V and J genes are TRBV14 and TRBJ2-2; possibly TRBD2 for D (5 bases). V was cut by 3 bases and J by 4 bases, with 9 bases left in between. The CDR3 runs 14 residues. From germline, CDR1 is SGHDN and CDR2 FVKESK. CDR3 loop: CASSQQRSTGELFF. The CDR3 DNA sequence: TGTGCCAGCAGCCAGCAGCGGAGCACCGGGGAGCTGTTTTTT.

The chain recombines TRBV19 with TRBJ2-1; TRBD1 matches 11 bases. Looked up from germline, CDR1 is LNHDA and CDR2 is SQIVND (reference sequence). Trimming removed 8 bases from V and 4 bases from J; junction bases left unmatched: 10. This CDR3 contains 16 residues. The CDR3 region has the DNA TGTGCCAGTGGCCGAAGGACAGGGGGCTTTTACAATGAGCAGTTCTTC. Its translation is CASGRRTGGFYNEQFF.

This clonotype has more than one count but fewer than ten. The rearrangement uses TRBV7-2 and TRBJ2-1; the match to TRBD1 covers 9 bases. CDR1 is SGHTA and CDR2 is FQGNSA in the germline V gene. The CDR3 runs to 15 residues. After removal of 1 base from V and 10 bases from J, the junction contained 8 bases not matched to a gene. The DNA for the CDR3 is TGTGCCAGCAGCTTAGTTGGGACAGGGACGGGAGAGCAGTTCTTC. It codes for CASSLVGTGTGEQFF.

The rearrangement joins TRBV27 to TRBJ2-1; the D gene is possibly TRBD1 (5 bases). From germline, CDR1 is MNHEY and CDR2 SMNVEV (reference sequence). V lost 4 bases and J 5 bases, leaving 18 bases between the germline ends. The CDR3 is 16 residues long. In DNA form, the CDR3 reads TGTGCCAGCAGTTCCCTCAGACAGTATAAGGACAATGAGCAGTTCTTC. It encodes CASSSLRQYKDNEQFF.

This clonotype has only a few counts. The rearrangement joins TRBV11-2 to TRBJ2-7; TRBD2 agrees at 11 bases. This CDR3 region has 15 residues. The V gene end was trimmed by 5 bases and the J gene end by 3 bases; junction bases not matched to a gene: 6. The germline V gene has CDR1 SGHAT and CDR2 FQNNGV. In nucleotides, the CDR3 is TGTGCCAGCAGCCCGCGGACTAGCGGGCACTACGAGCAGTACTTC. Protein sequence: CASSPRTSGHYEQYF.

The chain links TRBV24-1 to TRBJ2-7; D call uncertain. V was pared by 4 bases and J by 6 bases, with 18 bases between. CDR1 is KGHDR and CDR2 is SFDVKD in the germline V gene. This CDR3 contains 15 residues. CDR3 coding DNA: TGTGCCACCAGTGAAACGGGCGGAGCTACGGGCGAGCAGTACTTC. Protein sequence: CATSETGGATGEQYF.

V gene TRBV30 combines with J gene TRBJ2-7, with TRBD2 matching 11 bases. V lost 2 bases, J lost 3 bases, and 3 bases stayed unmatched. In germline, CDR1 is GTSNPN, CDR2 SVGIG (reference sequence). The CDR3 runs 14 residues. CDR3 region: CAWSRLAGGYEQYF. The CDR3 DNA follows: TGTGCCTGGAGTAGGCTAGCGGGAGGCTACGAGCAGTACTTC.

This clonotype has a count of ten or more. The rearrangement joins TRBV7-3 to TRBJ2-1, with TRBD2 identical over 14 bases. Germline loops: CDR1 SGHTA, CDR2 FQGTGA. The CDR3 runs to 15 residues. Germline trimming cut 4 bases from V and 7 bases from J; bases unmatched to any gene: 3. This CDR3 reads CASSSGTSGRNEQFF. Written as DNA, the CDR3 is TGTGCCAGCAGCTCCGGGACTAGCGGGAGAAATGAGCAGTTCTTC.

This clonotype was seen a handful of times. The genes are TRBV20-1 and TRBJ2-7; D is ambiguous. The CDR3 consists of 11 residues. From germline, CDR1 is DFQATT and CDR2 SNEGSKA (reference sequence). Trimming removed 7 bases at V and 2 bases at J, with 9 bases between. CDR3 residues: CSVQVAYEQYF. The CDR3 nucleotides are TGCAGTGTTCAAGTCGCCTACGAGCAGTACTTC.

The chain recombines TRBV4-3 with TRBJ2-5; possibly TRBD1 for D (6 bases). CDR3 size: 18 residues. Per germline, CDR1 LGHNA and CDR2 YSLEER. Trimming pared 0 bases from V and 5 bases from J, leaving 22 bases between. The CDR3 DNA sequence: TGCGCCAGCAGCCAAGATTGGGTCTTGAGCAGGGGCGGTGAGACCCAGTACTTC. Translating gives CASSQDWVLSRGGETQYF.

There are many counts of this clonotype. The chain couples TRBV29-1 to TRBJ2-7; perhaps TRBD1 as D (5 bases). Trimming removed 0 bases at V and 2 bases at J, with 11 bases between. Germline CDR1 reads SQVTM; CDR2 reads ANQGSEA. The CDR3 is 14 amino acids. The CDR3: CSVEELKGPYEQYF. CDR3 in DNA: TGCAGCGTTGAAGAATTGAAGGGGCCCTACGAGCAGTACTTC.

This clonotype was detected a few times. The J gene is TRBJ2-7, the V gene TRBV10-3, with TRBD1 matching over 7 bases. Looked up from germline, CDR1 is ENHRY and CDR2 is SYGVKD. CDR3 size: 20 residues. The V gene end was trimmed by 7 bases and the J gene end by 2 bases; junction bases not matched to a gene: 26. As DNA, the CDR3 is TGTGCCATCATGAGAGGTACCGGGACAGCTAAAGCCCCTGCCCCCTACGAGCAGTACTTC. Protein product: CAIMRGTGTAKAPAPYEQYF.

This clonotype has more than one count but fewer than ten. The genes are TRBV4-2 and TRBJ2-1; no firm D call. CDR3 size: 15 residues. V was clipped by 9 bases and J by 0 bases, with 15 bases between them. CDR1 is LGHNA and CDR2 is YNFKEQ in the germline V gene. Here the CDR3 reads CARGPRLSSYNEQFF. CDR3 bases: TGTGCCAGGGGCCCCCGGTTGAGCTCCTACAATGAGCAGTTCTTC.

Many counts were recorded for this clonotype. The chain combines TRBV3-1 with TRBJ1-4; TRBD1 matches 8 bases. The CDR3 contains 15 residues. Germline CDR1 and CDR2: LGHDT and YNNKEL (reference sequence). V was pared by 4 bases and J by 11 bases, with 12 bases of the junction left unmatched. The CDR3 bases are TGTGCCAGCAGCCTATCCGGATCTTACAGGGGGAAACTGTTTTTT. It encodes CASSLSGSYRGKLFF.

This clonotype has at least ten counts. The CDR3 coding sequence is TGTGCCACCAGTGATTTGGGCTGGGGGCGGGGAAGCAATGAGCAGTTCTTC. This sequence encodes CATSDLGWGRGSNEQFF. The chain recombines TRBV24-1 with TRBJ2-1; D may match TRBD1 or TRBD2 (6 bases each). V shed 0 bases and J shed 6 bases, with 17 bases lying between them. The CDR3 has 17 residues. The V gene's germline CDR1 is KGHDR and CDR2 SFDVKD.

This clonotype showed up just a few times. The rearrangement links TRBV7-9 to TRBJ2-1; 7 bases are shared with TRBD2. Germline V gene sequence: CDR1 SEHNR, CDR2 FQNEAQ (reference sequence). V was pared by 6 bases and J by 7 bases, with 6 bases of the junction left unmatched. The CDR3 consists of 13 residues. CDR3 sequence: CASRPGGRNEQFF. CDR3 nucleotide sequence: TGTGCCAGCAGGCCGGGAGGTCGAAATGAGCAGTTCTTC. Using reference TRBV7-9 and TRBJ2-1 for the parts outside the CDR3, the full variable domain is DTGVSQNPRHKITKRGQNVTFRCDPISEHNRLYWYRQTLGQGPEFLTYFQNEAQLEKSRLLSDRFSAERPKGSFSTLEIQRTEQGDSAMYLCASRPGGRNEQFFGPGTRLTVL.